The sequence of this T cell receptor beta chain was determined in a study of beta chain features in type 1 diabetes. General study findings and limits: The question of HLA type influencing TCRB rearrangement was one that remained unresolved here. For Type 1 diabetes patients, all four CD4+ subsets carried TCRB CDR3s that were moderately but significantly shorter.

This clone occurred a few times. Antigen: not known. Trimming cost V 2 bases and J 1 base, with 8 bases left between them. Germline V gene lookup returns CDR1 SGHRS and CDR2 YFSETQ. CDR3 length equals 14 residues. All of the isolated RNA was reverse transcribed, so expressed TCRB transcripts were sequenced. Each sample of naive, central memory or regulatory T cells had, on average, about 3.57 million reads. Profiled with immunoSEQ multiplex PCR; TCRdb holds only in-frame clones, not every one. This sample has hundreds of thousands of clones; around an eighth occur once, and the top ten carry 0.03% to 0.04%.

This receptor was obtained from a man aged 18 to 30 with type 1 diabetes. Sequenced material: naive CD4+ T cells from blood. The rearrangement joins TRBV5-1 to TRBJ2-3; D call uncertain. CDR3 nucleotides: TGCGCCAGCAGCTTAATAGAAGGCACAGATACGCAGTATTTT. The encoded protein is CASSLIEGTDTQYF. Based on the CDR3 plus reference TRBV5-1 and TRBJ2-3, the full variable domain is KAGVTQTPRYLIKTRGQQVTLSCSPISGHRSVSWYQQTPGQGLQFLFEYFSETQRNKGNFPGRFSGRQFSNSRSEMNVSTLELGDSALYLCASSLIEGTDTQYFGPGTRLTVL.